This TCR beta chain was captured by sequencing in a study of shared clonotypes between healthy human individuals. Study at large: Plates per donor: three CD4 naive, three CD4 memory, two CD8 naive, one CD8 memory.

Using immunoSEQ multiplex PCR, the repertoire was profiled, and TCRdb retains in-frame clones only, with some absent. The data contain 2 million to 2.5 million clones, less than 95% of them seen just once; the ten biggest clones take up 0.37%. Germline V CDR1 and CDR2: SGHAT, FQNNGV. Deletions cut 0 bases from V and 6 bases from J, with 11 bases between. The CDR3 runs to 15 residues. Study results and limitations: Blood was the only sampled material, and tissue repertoires likely differ. In general, naive subsets displayed greater estimated richness than memory subsets did.

Donors were healthy HIV-negative adults without recently reported acute infections or vaccinations. In this sample, this clone turned up once. Antigen unknown. This sequence originates from a man younger than 35 in good health. Some clones in this sample may be carry-over from other donors' samples. Source material: naive CD4+ T cells from PBMCs. Subset indicated: CD45RA+ positively selected. This chain joins TRBV11-2 and TRBJ2-2, with a weak D call TRBD1 (5 bases). CDR3 amino acids: CASSLDLGRAGELFF. CDR3 bases: TGTGCCAGCAGCTTAGATCTCGGCAGGGCCGGGGAGCTGTTTTTT.